A selection of T cell receptor beta chains follows, all from one sample in a study of T cell repertoires in cytomegalovirus infection. TCRdb reprocessed the reads with MiXCR, giving one entry per CDR3 protein. The sample lists about 920,000 distinct CDR3 sequences; around 32% were seen once. For these TCRs, the target antigens are not known. The sample was cultured CD8+ T cells from PBMCs, taken from culture after CMV antigen stimulation. The receptor set was obtained from a human donor in good health (CMV status not recorded). Some clones in this sample may be carry-over from other donors' samples. CDR3s include the opening cysteine and the closing phenylalanine or tryptophan. Fields, in order: J gene, V gene, D gene, clone size, CDR3 protein, CDR3 DNA. A D gene is named only where the DNA matches it firmly. Clone size is shown for a subset of rows, as once, few, many or a class of expanded clone.

TRBJ2-1	TRBV28	NA	few	CASSVETESSYNEQFF	TGTGCCAGCAGCGTTGAGACGGAGAGCTCCTACAATGAGCAGTTCTTC
TRBJ1-1	TRBV6-6	NA	NA	CASSRYREMNTEAFF	TGTGCCAGCAGTCGGTACAGGGAAATGAACACTGAAGCTTTCTTT
TRBJ2-3	TRBV10-3	NA	NA	CAISEGGRKDTQYF	TGTGCCATCAGTGAGGGGGGGCGAAAAGATACGCAGTATTTT
TRBJ1-5	TRBV7-8	NA	NA	CASSLGGARDQPQHF	TGTGCCAGCAGCTTAGGCGGGGCGAGGGATCAGCCCCAGCATTTT
TRBJ1-2	TRBV7-2	NA	NA	CASSLGLGFEVANYGYTF	TGTGCCAGCAGCTTAGGATTAGGGTTCGAGGTCGCTAACTATGGCTACACCTTC
TRBJ1-2	TRBV12-3/TRBV12-4	TRBD1	few	CASSLAWDRAGSYYGYTF	TGTGCCAGCAGTTTAGCGTGGGACAGGGCAGGAAGCTACTATGGCTACACCTTC
TRBJ2-7	TRBV5-1	NA	few	CASRAGPEQYF	TGCGCCAGCAGGGCAGGGCCCGAGCAGTACTTC
TRBJ1-1	TRBV27	NA	NA	CASSPLRGAETEAFF	TGTGCCAGCAGTCCACTTAGGGGCGCGGAAACTGAAGCTTTCTTT
TRBJ2-1	TRBV27	NA	NA	CASTSPAGGYNEQFF	TGTGCCAGCACTTCCCCAGCGGGCGGATACAATGAGCAGTTCTTC
TRBJ1-5	TRBV19	NA	NA	CASTLRGGSGQPQHF	TGTGCCAGTACCCTCCGTGGGGGCTCGGGGCAGCCCCAGCATTTT
TRBJ1-5	TRBV6-4	NA	NA	CASSVEAVAGQPQHF	TGTGCCAGCAGTGTCGAGGCAGTGGCAGGGCAGCCCCAGCATTTT
TRBJ2-5	TRBV6-2/TRBV6-3	TRBD2	NA	CASVSGGGETQYF	TGTGCCAGTGTTAGCGGGGGGGGGGAGACCCAGTACTTC
TRBJ1-1	TRBV15	NA	NA	CATSRDETENTEAFF	TGTGCCACCAGCAGAGATGAGACGGAGAACACTGAAGCTTTCTTT
TRBJ2-7	TRBV20-1	NA	few	CSARGLLGYEQYF	TGCAGTGCTAGAGGACTTTTGGGCTACGAGCAGTACTTC
TRBJ2-3	TRBV7-8	TRBD2	NA	CASSSDLAGGITDTQYF	TGTGCCAGCAGCTCCGACTTAGCGGGGGGGATCACAGATACGCAGTATTTT
TRBJ2-3	TRBV7-9	NA	many	CASIASTDTQYF	TGTGCCAGCATCGCTAGCACGGATACGCAGTATTTT
TRBJ2-5	TRBV7-9	NA	few	CASSLRLVETQYF	TGTGCCAGCAGCTTACGGCTCGTGGAGACCCAGTACTTC
TRBJ2-7	TRBV27	TRBD1	NA	CASSSGGVGYEQYF	TGTGCCAGCAGTTCAGGGGGCGTCGGGTACGAGCAGTACTTC
TRBJ1-2	TRBV20-1	NA	NA	CSARQGENYGYTF	TGCAGTGCTAGACAGGGAGAAAACTATGGCTACACCTTC
TRBJ2-5	TRBV19	NA	NA	CASSPVMGQSQETQYF	TGTGCCAGTAGTCCCGTAATGGGGCAGTCGCAAGAGACCCAGTACTTC
TRBJ2-2	TRBV18	NA	NA	CASEGGANTGELFF	TGTGCCAGCGAGGGGGGCGCGAACACCGGGGAGCTGTTTTTT
TRBJ2-7	TRBV27	NA	NA	CASSPHPGVYEQYF	TGTGCCAGCAGTCCCCATCCAGGGGTTTACGAGCAGTACTTC
TRBJ1-4	TRBV4-1	NA	NA	CASSHRLGQTEKLFF	TGCGCCAGCAGCCATAGATTGGGGCAAACTGAAAAACTGTTTTTT
TRBJ2-1	TRBV7-9	NA	many	CASSLVGGWNEQFF	TGTGCCAGCAGCTTAGTTGGTGGTTGGAATGAGCAGTTCTTC
TRBJ2-7	TRBV7-9	TRBD2	few	CASSSTSASGGLPFPYEQYF	TGTGCCAGCAGCTCAACGTCGGCTAGCGGGGGGCTGCCCTTCCCCTACGAGCAGTACTTC
TRBJ1-1	TRBV6-2/TRBV6-3	NA	NA	CASSVTGGSTEAFF	TGTGCCAGCAGTGTGACTGGGGGGAGCACTGAAGCTTTCTTT
TRBJ1-1	TRBV2	TRBD1	NA	CASLGQGSTEAFF	TGTGCCAGCCTCGGACAGGGGTCAACTGAAGCTTTCTTT
TRBJ1-2	TRBV4-3	NA	NA	CASSQGRIGGVYGYTF	TGCGCCAGCAGCCAAGGAAGAATCGGGGGGGTGTATGGCTACACCTTC
TRBJ2-2	TRBV5-1	TRBD1	NA	CASSKGQENTGELFF	TGCGCCAGCAGCAAAGGACAGGAGAACACCGGGGAGCTGTTTTTT
TRBJ2-7	TRBV7-9	TRBD1	NA	CASSLTGVVYEQYF	TGTGCCAGCAGCTTGACAGGGGTCGTGTACGAGCAGTACTTC
TRBJ1-2	TRBV5-4	NA	once	CASSFPERPRGVYGYTF	TGTGCCAGCAGCTTTCCCGAACGCCCTCGCGGGGTCTATGGCTACACCTTC
TRBJ1-5	TRBV6-2/TRBV6-3	NA	NA	CASSFGTPRGNQPQHF	TGTGCCAGCAGTTTTGGGACCCCGAGGGGCAATCAGCCCCAGCATTTT
TRBJ2-2	TRBV7-8	NA	NA	CASSSPGPSRRSGELFF	TGTGCCAGCAGCTCCCCAGGGCCCAGCCGGAGGTCCGGGGAGCTGTTTTTT
TRBJ1-2	TRBV5-5	TRBD1	NA	CASSTGTGTGYTF	TGTGCCAGCAGCACGGGGACAGGGACTGGCTACACCTTC
TRBJ2-5	TRBV5-1	TRBD1	NA	CASSAGQGIETQYF	TGCGCCAGCAGCGCAGGACAGGGTATAGAGACCCAGTACTTC
TRBJ2-1	TRBV24-1	NA	NA	CATSADRELNEQFF	TGTGCCACCAGTGCCGACCGCGAACTCAATGAGCAGTTCTTC
TRBJ2-1	TRBV13	TRBD2	NA	CASSLVSRGGAYEQFF	TGTGCCAGCAGCTTAGTTTCCCGGGGGGGGGCCTATGAGCAGTTCTTC
TRBJ2-1	TRBV4-1	NA	many	CASSQNGGWQFF	TGCGCCAGCAGCCAAAACGGAGGGTGGCAGTTCTTC
TRBJ2-4	TRBV19	NA	once	CASSSLWGAGAAKNIQYF	TGTGCCAGTAGTTCCTTGTGGGGGGCAGGGGCCGCCAAAAACATTCAGTACTTC
TRBJ2-7	TRBV27	NA	NA	CASAELERVTYEQYF	TGTGCCAGCGCAGAATTAGAGCGGGTTACCTACGAGCAGTACTTC